These T cell receptor beta chains were read from a single sample in a study of cytomegalovirus exposure and HLA in healthy donors. Here immunoSEQ multiplex PCR was the method, and the copy in TCRdb shows in-frame clones only, minus some. The table gives under 95,000 clones; the top ten clones make up around 0.6% of it. Sequenced material: PBMCs. The receptors come from a man aged 45-65 years in good health and CMV-seronegative. The CDR3 runs from the conserved cysteine through the conserved F or W. A D gene is named only where the DNA matches it firmly.

v_call	cdr3_length	d_call	j_call	cdr3_nt	cdr3_aa
TRBV5-1	14	.	TRBJ1-5	TGCGCCAGCAGCTTCGGGGCGGGGAGGGAGCCCCAGCATTTT	CASSFGAGREPQHF
TRBV5-1	14	.	TRBJ2-7	TGCGCCAGCAGCATCGGACAGCACCAATACGAGCAGTACTTC	CASSIGQHQYEQYF
TRBV5-1	13	TRBD2	TRBJ2-5	TGCGCCAGCAGTCTTAGCGGGGGGGAGACCCAGTACTTC	CASSLSGGETQYF
TRBV19	18	TRBD2	TRBJ2-2	TGTGCCAGTAGTATGAGCGGGGGGGCATATCGATACACCGGGGAGCTGTTTTTT	CASSMSGGAYRYTGELFF
TRBV5-1	15	TRBD1	TRBJ2-5	TGCGCCAGCAGCGAAGGGACAGGGGGGGCAGAGACCCAGTACTTC	CASSEGTGGAETQYF
TRBV7-9	15	.	TRBJ1-5	TGTGCCAGCAGCATGGGACCAGGGGAAAATCAGCCCCAGCATTTT	CASSMGPGENQPQHF
TRBV6-5	13	.	TRBJ1-1	TGTGCCAGCAACTGGAGGACGAACACTGAAGCTTTCTTT	CASNWRTNTEAFF
TRBV7-2	14	.	TRBJ1-1	TGTGCCAGCAGCTCAGGGGAGTGGTACACTGAAGCTTTCTTT	CASSSGEWYTEAFF
TRBV28	10	.	TRBJ2-7	TGTGCCAGCAGTGACTACGAACAGTACTTC	CASSDYEQYF
TRBV7-9	14	.	TRBJ2-7	TGTGCCAGCAGCTTAAGGGGGGGAATCTACGAGCAGTACTTC	CASSLRGGIYEQYF
TRBV7-2	17	.	TRBJ1-5	TGTGCCAGCAGCTTAGTAGGGGGAGGGGGTAGCAATCAGCCCCAGCATTTT	CASSLVGGGGSNQPQHF
TRBV25-1	11	.	TRBJ1-1	TGTGCCAGCAGCATGAACACTGAAGCTTTCTTT	CASSMNTEAFF
TRBV30	13	TRBD1	TRBJ1-2	TGTGCCTGGAGTGTACGACAGGGACTCGGCTACACCTTC	CAWSVRQGLGYTF
TRBV6-5	14	TRBD1	TRBJ2-3	TGTGCCAGCAGTTATGGGACAGCCACAGATACGCAGTATTTT	CASSYGTATDTQYF
TRBV10-3	12	TRBD1	TRBJ1-2	TGTGCCATCAGCGACCAGGGACAGCTCTACACCTTC	CAISDQGQLYTF
TRBV7-2	14	.	TRBJ1-5	TGTGCCAGCAGCCATCCGGGATCTAATCAGCCCCAGCATTTT	CASSHPGSNQPQHF
TRBV19	15	.	TRBJ1-6	TGTGCCAGTAGTATATCCCCAGGGTACAATTCACCCCTCCACTTT	CASSISPGYNSPLHF
TRBV30	13	TRBD1	TRBJ1-2	TGTGCCTGGAGTATCTGGACAGGGGCCGGCTACACCTTC	CAWSIWTGAGYTF
TRBV7-9	13	TRBD1	TRBJ1-6	TGTGCCAGCAGCCCCCTCTACGGGACAGTATCCTACTTT	CASSPLYGTVSYF
TRBV18	16	TRBD1	TRBJ1-2	TGTGCCAGCTCACCGTCTAGGACAGGGACTAACTATGGCTACACCTTC	CASSPSRTGTNYGYTF
TRBV2	16	.	TRBJ2-2	TGTGCCAGCAGCACATTTCCGACAGGGAACACCGGGGAGCTGTTTTTT	CASSTFPTGNTGELFF
TRBV18	16	TRBD1	TRBJ1-5	TGTGCCAGCTCACCGAGTGGGGACAGGGGAGGTCAGCCCCAGCATTTT	CASSPSGDRGGQPQHF
TRBV11-2	16	.	TRBJ1-5	TGTGCCAGCAGCACGAGTCGGGGGAATAGCAATCAGCCCCAGCATTTT	CASSTSRGNSNQPQHF
TRBV11-2	17	.	TRBJ1-6	TGTGCCAGCAGCTTAGATCAGAGGTACTCCTATAATTCACCCCTCCACTTT	CASSLDQRYSYNSPLHF
TRBV4-3	13	.	TRBJ1-1	TGCGCCAGCAGCCAAGTTCGACAAACTGAAGCTTTCTTT	CASSQVRQTEAFF
TRBV5-1	16	TRBD1	TRBJ2-2	TGCGCCAGCAGCTTGGTTCGGACAGGGGACACCGGGGAGCTGTTTTTT	CASSLVRTGDTGELFF
TRBV4-3	14	.	TRBJ2-3	TGCGCCAGCAGCCACGCTACGACATCCGATACGCAGTATTTT	CASSHATTSDTQYF
TRBV6-5	13	.	TRBJ1-5	TGTGCCAGCAGACTCGGGGAGCGACAGCCCCAGCATTTT	CASRLGERQPQHF
TRBV5-4	14	.	TRBJ2-7	TGTGCCAGCAGCTTGGATCCAGGGGTGGGGGAGCAGTACTTC	CASSLDPGVGEQYF
TRBV9	14	TRBD1	TRBJ2-7	TGTGCCAGCAGTCGAGACGAGGGGGCGGACGAGCAGTACTTC	CASSRDEGADEQYF
TRBV5-1	13	.	TRBJ2-7	TGCGCCAGCAGCTTGACTACCTGGACTGTTCGGTACTTC	CASSLTTWTVRYF
TRBV28	16	.	TRBJ2-3	TGTGCCAGCAGTCCACCGGACTTATACTCCTGGGATACGCAGTATTTT	CASSPPDLYSWDTQYF
TRBV7-2	14	TRBD2	TRBJ2-1	TGTGCCAGCAGTGGGACGGGGGGTCTAGGTGAGCAGTTCTTC	CASSGTGGLGEQFF
TRBV7-6	16	.	TRBJ1-2	TGTGCCAGCAGCTTAGTGGCACAGGCCCTCGGTGATGGCTACACCTTC	CASSLVAQALGDGYTF
TRBV18	13	.	TRBJ2-7	TGTGCCAGCTCTAGCCTCAGCTCCTACGAGCAGTACTTC	CASSSLSSYEQYF
TRBV9	19	.	TRBJ2-6	TGTGCCAGCAGCGTAGGTGGGGAGTATCTTCAGTCTGGGGCCAACGTCCTGACTTTC	CASSVGGEYLQSGANVLTF
TRBV7-3	16	.	TRBJ2-3	TGTGCCAGCAGCTTAAGGAGCGGCCCCAGCACAGATACGCAGTATTTT	CASSLRSGPSTDTQYF
TRBV7-3	15	.	TRBJ2-1	TGTGCCAGCAGCTCGCCGGGACTTATCGGAAATGAGCAGTTCTTC	CASSSPGLIGNEQFF
TRBV29-1	12	.	TRBJ2-5	TGCAGCGTTGGGGCAGGGAGGGAGACCCAGTACTTC	CSVGAGRETQYF
TRBV28	13	TRBD1	TRBJ2-1	TGTGCCAGCACAGGGGGCCCTTATAATGAGCAGTTCTTC	CASTGGPYNEQFF
TRBV28	19	TRBD2	TRBJ2-4	TGTGCCAGCAGCCCCTCCGGGACTAGGGAAATAGGGGCCAAAAACATTCAGTACTTC	CASSPSGTREIGAKNIQYF
TRBV5-4	14	TRBD2	TRBJ2-5	TGTGCCAGCACCCTCGGGGGGGGGCAAGAGACCCAGTACTTC	CASTLGGGQETQYF
TRBV10-3	11	.	TRBJ2-3	TGTGCCATCAGCATCACAGATACGCAGTATTTT	CAISITDTQYF
TRBV27	15	TRBD2	TRBJ2-7	TGTGCCAGCAAGCGGACTAGCGGGGGTATCTACGAGCAGTACTTC	CASKRTSGGIYEQYF
TRBV2	14	.	TRBJ2-5	TGTGCCAGCAGTGTTGTGGGCCGCCAAGAGACCCAGTACTTC	CASSVVGRQETQYF
TRBV5-1	14	TRBD1	TRBJ1-5	TGCGCCAGCAGCGACGGACAGGGCGGGCAGCCCCAGCATTTT	CASSDGQGGQPQHF
TRBV19	13	.	TRBJ2-7	TGTGCCAGTAGTGGGGACAACTCCTACGAGCAGTACTTC	CASSGDNSYEQYF
TRBV7-9	16	.	TRBJ2-1	TGTGCCAGCAGCTTAACTGCTATGAGCTCCTACAATGAGCAGTTCTTC	CASSLTAMSSYNEQFF